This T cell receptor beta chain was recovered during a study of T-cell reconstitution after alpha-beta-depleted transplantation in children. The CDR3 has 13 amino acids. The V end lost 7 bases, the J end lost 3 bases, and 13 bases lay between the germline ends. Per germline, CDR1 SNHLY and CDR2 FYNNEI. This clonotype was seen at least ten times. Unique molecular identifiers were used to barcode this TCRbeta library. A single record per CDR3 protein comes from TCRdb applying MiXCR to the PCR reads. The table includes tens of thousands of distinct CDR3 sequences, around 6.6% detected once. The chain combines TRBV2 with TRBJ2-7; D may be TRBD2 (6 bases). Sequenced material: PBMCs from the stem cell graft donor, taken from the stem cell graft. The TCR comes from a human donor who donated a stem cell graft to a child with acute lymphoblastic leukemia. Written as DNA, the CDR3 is TGTGCCAGCAAAGTCATGGGAGGCTACGAGCAGTACTTC. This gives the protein CASKVMGGYEQYF.